This is a list of T cell receptor beta chains from one sample in a study of shared clonotypes between healthy human individuals. Measured with immunoSEQ multiplex PCR; TCRdb has only the in-frame clones, and not every one. Seen here are 2 million to 3 million clones, approximately 93% observed once, and the top ten hold around 0.4%. Sequences were obtained from naive CD4+ T cells from PBMCs. These receptors all stem from a man aged 18-30 years in good health. Some clones in this sample may be carry-over from other donors' samples. The CDR3 runs from the conserved cysteine through the conserved F or W. The D gene is left open where the match is weak. The size of a clone is reported for some rows only, either as once, few or many, or as a class for expanded clones.

TRBV28	.	TRBD1	TRBJ2-5	CASSRPGQGGETQYF	TGTGCCAGCAGTAGACCGGGACAGGGAGGGGAGACCCAGTACTTC
TRBV4-2	.	TRBD1	TRBJ2-1	CASGQGAGEQFF	TGTGCCAGTGGACAGGGGGCTGGTGAGCAGTTCTTC
TRBV6-1	once	TRBD2	TRBJ2-1	CASNRLAGVNEQFF	TGTGCCAGCAATAGACTAGCGGGAGTCAATGAGCAGTTCTTC
TRBV11-2	.	.	TRBJ1-3	CASSLAPRDTIYF	TGTGCCAGCAGCTTAGCGCCCCGAGACACCATATATTTT
TRBV5-1	.	TRBD1	TRBJ1-2	CASSLDRGGYGYTF	TGCGCCAGCAGCTTGGACAGGGGAGGGTATGGCTACACCTTC
TRBV13	.	TRBD2	TRBJ2-3	CASALDGRAITTDTQYF	TGTGCCAGCGCTCTGGACGGGAGGGCGATAACCACAGATACGCAGTATTTT
TRBV5-1	.	.	TRBJ2-7	CASSFGDYEQYF	TGCGCCAGCAGCTTTGGTGACTACGAGCAGTACTTC
TRBV19	.	.	TRBJ1-5	CASRHSGNQPQHF	TGTGCCAGTAGACACAGTGGCAATCAGCCCCAGCATTTT
TRBV28	.	TRBD2	TRBJ2-7	CASTQRLAKTYEQYF	TGTGCCAGCACCCAAAGACTAGCGAAGACCTACGAGCAGTACTTC
TRBV29-1	.	.	TRBJ2-7	CSVEWGQGMAYEQYF	TGCAGCGTTGAATGGGGGCAGGGAATGGCCTACGAGCAGTACTTC
TRBV2	.	.	TRBJ2-7	CASPSYEQYF	TGTGCCAGCCCATCCTACGAGCAGTACTTC
TRBV7-3	.	.	TRBJ2-3	CASSLGSTDTQYF	TGTGCCAGCAGCTTAGGGTCCACAGATACGCAGTATTTT
TRBV18	few	TRBD1	TRBJ2-2	CASSPGQSYTGELFF	TGTGCCAGCTCTCCGGGACAGAGCTACACCGGGGAGCTGTTTTTT
TRBV7-3	.	TRBD2	TRBJ2-5	CASSFTSGTMETQYF	TGTGCCAGCAGCTTCACTAGCGGGACGATGGAGACCCAGTACTTC
TRBV7-8	.	TRBD2	TRBJ2-3	CASSLVAGGGDTQYF	TGTGCCAGCAGCCTGGTTGCGGGAGGGGGGGATACGCAGTATTTT
TRBV5-1	.	.	TRBJ2-7	CASGKGSGEYEQYF	TGCGCCAGCGGCAAGGGATCAGGAGAATACGAGCAGTACTTC
TRBV7-3	.	.	TRBJ2-5	CASSLTGKGSETQYF	TGTGCCAGCAGTTTAACAGGGAAAGGCTCAGAGACCCAGTACTTC
TRBV19	.	TRBD2	TRBJ2-5	CASAGTSGRARETQYF	TGTGCCAGTGCCGGGACTAGCGGGAGGGCCAGAGAGACCCAGTACTTC
TRBV30	.	.	TRBJ2-5	CAWSKQATGTQYF	TGTGCCTGGAGTAAGCAAGCTACTGGGACCCAGTACTTC
TRBV9	.	.	TRBJ2-3	CASSPRIFGDTQYF	TGTGCCAGCAGCCCCCGAATTTTTGGAGATACGCAGTATTTT
TRBV29-1	.	.	TRBJ2-5	CSVGNEETQYF	TGCAGCGTTGGCAACGAAGAGACCCAGTACTTC
TRBV6-6	.	.	TRBJ2-3	CASSYRGGSTDTQYF	TGTGCCAGCAGTTACCGGGGCGGTAGCACAGATACGCAGTATTTT
TRBV5-1	.	TRBD2	TRBJ2-1	CASSFGTSGPNNEQFF	TGCGCCAGCAGCTTCGGGACTAGCGGACCGAACAATGAGCAGTTCTTC
TRBV5-1	.	TRBD1	TRBJ2-7	CASQFGQGLSYEQYF	TGCGCCAGCCAATTTGGACAGGGATTATCCTACGAGCAGTACTTC
TRBV30	.	.	TRBJ2-5	CAWSVMSGRQTQYF	TGTGCCTGGAGTGTTATGTCGGGGCGGCAGACCCAGTACTTC
TRBV27	.	.	TRBJ2-1	CASRGRAVRFF	TGTGCCAGTCGGGGAAGGGCCGTGCGGTTCTTC
TRBV2	.	.	TRBJ1-2	CASSTSGGIYGYTF	TGTGCCAGCAGCACCTCTGGGGGAATCTATGGCTACACCTTC
TRBV18	.	TRBD1	TRBJ1-5	CASSTGGSNQPQHF	TGTGCCAGCTCAACAGGGGGTAGCAATCAGCCCCAGCATTTT
TRBV23-1	.	.	TRBJ1-2	CASSLSPGYTF	TGCGCCAGCAGTCTCTCCCCTGGCTACACCTTC
TRBV5-1	.	TRBD2	TRBJ2-7	CASSLAGLMTGEQYF	TGCGCCAGCAGCTTGGCGGGACTAATGACTGGCGAGCAGTACTTC
TRBV29-1	once	.	TRBJ2-1	CSVERQGIDNEQFF	TGCAGCGTTGAAAGGCAGGGTATTGACAATGAGCAGTTCTTC
TRBV29-1	.	TRBD1	TRBJ2-2	CSVQGAIGELFF	TGCAGCGTTCAGGGGGCGATCGGGGAGCTGTTTTTT
TRBV11-3	.	TRBD1	TRBJ2-7	CASSPGRGSSSYEQYF	TGTGCCAGCAGCCCTGGCAGGGGGTCCAGCTCCTACGAGCAGTACTTC
TRBV27	.	.	TRBJ1-5	CASSFGRGVDQPQHF	TGTGCCAGCAGTTTCGGGCGCGGGGTTGATCAGCCCCAGCATTTT
TRBV6-1	.	.	TRBJ1-4	CASSERQGGATNEKLFF	TGTGCCAGCAGTGAACGGCAGGGCGGGGCAACTAATGAAAAACTGTTTTTT
TRBV7-3	.	.	TRBJ2-3	CASSKAGLTDTQYF	TGTGCCAGCAGTAAAGCGGGCCTCACAGATACGCAGTATTTT
TRBV2	.	.	TRBJ1-1	CASSDIWTEAFF	TGTGCCAGCAGTGATATATGGACTGAAGCTTTCTTT
TRBV7-3	.	.	TRBJ2-2	CASSLISGVNTGELFF	TGTGCCAGCAGCTTAATCTCAGGGGTCAACACCGGGGAGCTGTTTTTT
TRBV5-1	.	TRBD2	TRBJ2-1	CASRDRGTSGTHEQFF	TGCGCCAGCAGAGACCGCGGGACTAGCGGGACCCATGAGCAGTTCTTC
TRBV6-1	once	.	TRBJ1-5	CACRESYSNQPQHF	TGTGCCTGCAGAGAGAGTTATAGCAATCAGCCCCAGCATTTT
TRBV25-1	.	.	TRBJ1-2	CASRPARQNGYTF	TGTGCCAGCAGGCCCGCCAGGCAAAATGGCTACACCTTC
TRBV6-1	.	.	TRBJ1-5	CASGWDSNQPQHF	TGTGCCAGCGGGTGGGACAGCAATCAGCCCCAGCATTTT
TRBV7-3	.	.	TRBJ2-6	CASSLDRSGANVLTF	TGTGCCAGCAGCTTAGACAGGTCTGGGGCCAACGTCCTGACTTTC
TRBV19	.	TRBD1	TRBJ2-7	CASSSPGQGDYEQYF	TGTGCCAGTAGTAGCCCGGGACAGGGGGACTACGAGCAGTACTTC
TRBV9	.	.	TRBJ2-2	CASSPSYNTGELFF	TGTGCCAGCAGCCCTAGTTATAACACCGGGGAGCTGTTTTTT
TRBV6-5	.	TRBD1	TRBJ2-7	CASSYVQGSSYEQYF	TGTGCCAGCAGTTATGTACAGGGGAGCTCCTACGAGCAGTACTTC
TRBV28	.	TRBD1	TRBJ2-7	CASSPRQGIYEQYF	TGTGCCAGCAGTCCAAGACAGGGGATCTACGAGCAGTACTTC
TRBV5-1	.	TRBD2	TRBJ2-3	CASSPGGAVPTDTQYF	TGCGCCAGCAGCCCGGGGGGGGCGGTACCGACAGATACGCAGTATTTT
TRBV2	.	.	TRBJ1-1	CASRGDRRLTEAFF	TGTGCCAGCCGGGGAGACAGGCGTCTTACTGAAGCTTTCTTT
TRBV28	.	TRBD2	TRBJ2-7	CASSSTPGLAGKGFYEQYF	TGTGCCAGCAGTTCTACACCGGGACTAGCGGGGAAAGGCTTCTACGAGCAGTACTTC
TRBV28	.	TRBD2	TRBJ2-7	CASSSGQRGSYEQYF	TGTGCCAGCAGTTCCGGCCAGCGGGGATCCTACGAGCAGTACTTC
TRBV6-5	.	TRBD2	TRBJ2-5	CASRSGSGQETQYF	TGTGCCAGCCGAAGCGGGAGCGGGCAAGAGACCCAGTACTTC
TRBV29-1	few	.	TRBJ1-1	CSVLRPVNTEAFF	TGCAGCGTTCTTCGGCCAGTCAACACTGAAGCTTTCTTT